This TCR beta chain came from a study of blood T cell repertoires in COVID-19. Study at large: The United States, Italy and Spain provided the acute and convalescent COVID-19 samples. The analysed material was cDNA or gDNA that came from T cells, B-cell-depleted T cells, or PBMCs.

Seattle's enrolled individuals joined amid active infection and were then monitored longitudinally. The CDR3 is 16 residues long. Trimming pared 2 bases from V and 0 bases from J, leaving 14 bases between. Germline CDR1 is LGHDT and CDR2 is YNNKEL (reference sequence). Data came from immunoSEQ multiplex PCR; TCRdb stores just in-frame clones and leaves some out. The sample records more than 350,000 clones, approximately 88% being singletons. The receptor's source is a woman in her 30s with COVID-19, enrolled during active disease. The chain couples TRBV3-1 (or the pseudogene TRBV3-2) to TRBJ2-7; tentative D call: TRBD2 (6 bases). Sequenced input: peripheral blood. This CDR3 reads CASSQRPGLFSYEQYF. CDR3 coding DNA: TGTGCCAGCAGCCAACGGCCCGGACTATTCTCCTACGAGCAGTACTTC.